These T cell receptor beta chains were read from a single sample in a study of blood T cell repertoires in COVID-19. Sequencing was performed with immunoSEQ multiplex PCR; in TCRdb, only in-frame clones are kept and a portion is missing. The data hold around 200,000 clones, with roughly 87% observed a single time. Sequences were obtained from peripheral blood. The receptors originated from a man aged 35 to 55 with active or convalescent COVID-19. The conserved cysteine and the conserved F or W are not part of the CDR3 here. Fields, in order: V gene, D gene, J gene, CDR3 protein. The D gene is left open where the match is weak.

v_gene: TRBV5-6; d_gene: -; j_gene: TRBJ1-3; CDR3aa: ASSVQGDTIY
v_gene: TRBV30; d_gene: TRBD1; j_gene: TRBJ2-7; CDR3aa: AWSGTGAYEQY
v_gene: TRBV7-2; d_gene: -; j_gene: TRBJ1-2; CDR3aa: ASSPPEGVDYT
v_gene: TRBV30; d_gene: -; j_gene: TRBJ1-5; CDR3aa: AWSLTTGNQPQH
v_gene: TRBV27; d_gene: -; j_gene: TRBJ2-6; CDR3aa: ASKIAGFGANVLT
v_gene: TRBV15; d_gene: TRBD2; j_gene: TRBJ2-1; CDR3aa: ATSRDSTSGNNEQF
v_gene: TRBV3-1/TRBV3-2; d_gene: -; j_gene: TRBJ2-1; CDR3aa: ASSRLASNNEQF
v_gene: TRBV5-1; d_gene: -; j_gene: TRBJ2-1; CDR3aa: ASSLASRIYNEQF
v_gene: TRBV29-1; d_gene: TRBD2; j_gene: TRBJ2-7; CDR3aa: SVQGLADSYEQY
v_gene: TRBV18; d_gene: -; j_gene: TRBJ2-3; CDR3aa: ASSPNQGPGDTQY
v_gene: TRBV28; d_gene: TRBD1; j_gene: TRBJ1-2; CDR3aa: ASSPEYDRAYGYT
v_gene: TRBV2; d_gene: -; j_gene: TRBJ2-3; CDR3aa: ASSAEQGTTDTQY
v_gene: TRBV5-4; d_gene: TRBD1; j_gene: TRBJ1-1; CDR3aa: ASSLQGDTEAF
v_gene: TRBV27; d_gene: -; j_gene: TRBJ1-1; CDR3aa: ASRTPGSVDEAF
v_gene: TRBV11-2; d_gene: TRBD1; j_gene: TRBJ2-7; CDR3aa: ASSMGQLYEQY
v_gene: TRBV15; d_gene: TRBD1; j_gene: TRBJ1-4; CDR3aa: ATSGDGQGREKLF
v_gene: TRBV28; d_gene: -; j_gene: TRBJ1-5; CDR3aa: ASSLGARASQPQH
v_gene: TRBV19; d_gene: -; j_gene: TRBJ1-5; CDR3aa: ASSPFGGGNQPQH
v_gene: TRBV6-1; d_gene: -; j_gene: TRBJ2-2; CDR3aa: ASSESSPGTGELF
v_gene: TRBV19; d_gene: -; j_gene: TRBJ2-5; CDR3aa: ASSIQYQETQY
v_gene: TRBV5-1; d_gene: -; j_gene: TRBJ1-1; CDR3aa: ASSLNDPGNTEAF
v_gene: TRBV5-4; d_gene: -; j_gene: TRBJ2-7; CDR3aa: ASSFGGMIPYEQY
v_gene: TRBV5-6; d_gene: -; j_gene: TRBJ2-7; CDR3aa: ASSFPNRPYEQY
v_gene: TRBV4-2; d_gene: -; j_gene: TRBJ1-1; CDR3aa: ASSQSTGNTEAF
v_gene: TRBV5-4; d_gene: -; j_gene: TRBJ2-7; CDR3aa: ASSPATGRSYEQY
v_gene: TRBV28; d_gene: -; j_gene: TRBJ1-1; CDR3aa: ASSLGGVNTEAF
v_gene: TRBV7-9; d_gene: -; j_gene: TRBJ1-5; CDR3aa: ASSSFPGNQPQH
v_gene: TRBV5-4; d_gene: -; j_gene: TRBJ1-6; CDR3aa: ASSSGQNSPLH
v_gene: TRBV4-1; d_gene: -; j_gene: TRBJ1-2; CDR3aa: ASSQDGGGVDGYT
v_gene: TRBV5-6; d_gene: TRBD2; j_gene: TRBJ2-1; CDR3aa: ASSLVTSGTYNEQF
v_gene: TRBV29-1; d_gene: -; j_gene: TRBJ2-1; CDR3aa: SVVAGGEQF
v_gene: TRBV27; d_gene: -; j_gene: TRBJ1-2; CDR3aa: ASSLGAQGFGYT
v_gene: TRBV6-6; d_gene: TRBD2; j_gene: TRBJ2-1; CDR3aa: ASSPGLAGEQF
v_gene: TRBV18; d_gene: -; j_gene: TRBJ1-1; CDR3aa: ASSPPGHPLNTEAF
v_gene: TRBV19; d_gene: -; j_gene: TRBJ2-3; CDR3aa: ASSSPRDSKADTQY
v_gene: TRBV6-5; d_gene: TRBD1; j_gene: TRBJ1-2; CDR3aa: ASTYAGQGKSYGYT
v_gene: TRBV5-5; d_gene: TRBD1; j_gene: TRBJ1-2; CDR3aa: ASRGTGAGGYT
v_gene: TRBV28; d_gene: TRBD1; j_gene: TRBJ2-1; CDR3aa: ASSPITSDRNNEQF
v_gene: TRBV27; d_gene: -; j_gene: TRBJ1-6; CDR3aa: ASSFSPNSPLH
v_gene: TRBV28; d_gene: -; j_gene: TRBJ2-2; CDR3aa: ASSLGEQGNTGELF
v_gene: TRBV12-3/TRBV12-4; d_gene: -; j_gene: TRBJ2-5; CDR3aa: ASTKGGETQY
v_gene: TRBV5-6; d_gene: TRBD1; j_gene: TRBJ1-2; CDR3aa: ASSSTGGEDYGYT
v_gene: TRBV12-3/TRBV12-4; d_gene: -; j_gene: TRBJ1-1; CDR3aa: ASSFRGEAF
v_gene: TRBV18; d_gene: TRBD1; j_gene: TRBJ1-2; CDR3aa: ASSPPGTAVYGYT
v_gene: TRBV28; d_gene: -; j_gene: TRBJ2-7; CDR3aa: ASQSHLFSTVTYEQY
v_gene: TRBV18; d_gene: -; j_gene: TRBJ1-5; CDR3aa: ASSPPEGRAGPQH
v_gene: TRBV28; d_gene: TRBD2; j_gene: TRBJ2-1; CDR3aa: ASSFGGGAYNEQF
v_gene: TRBV10-1; d_gene: TRBD1; j_gene: TRBJ1-3; CDR3aa: ATPTGSLSGNTIY
v_gene: TRBV2; d_gene: -; j_gene: TRBJ1-5; CDR3aa: ASSEAEENQPQH